This is a list of T cell receptor beta chains from one sample in a study of T cell responses to AZD1222 COVID-19 vaccine. Repertoires were generated with immunoSEQ multiplex PCR, while TCRdb's copy carries only in-frame clones and drops some. The repertoire holds about 130,000 clones, with just over 85% as singletons. The sequencing used peripheral blood, collected on day 0 of AZD1222 vaccination. These receptors all stem from an adult in good health. CDR3s include the opening cysteine and the closing phenylalanine or tryptophan. D genes are given only for firm matches. Where a row states a size, it is once, few, many or the class of an expanded clone; other rows omit it.

V	J	size	D	DNA	CDR3
TRBV28	TRBJ2-5	NA	TRBD2	TGTGCCAGCAGTTTAACTGCTGCGGCGGGGGGGCAAGAGACCCAGTACTTC	CASSLTAAAGGQETQYF
TRBV6-6	TRBJ1-3	NA	NA	TGTGCCAGCCGCCAGGAGACTGGTGGAAACACCATATATTTT	CASRQETGGNTIYF
TRBV7-2	TRBJ2-1	once	TRBD2	TGTGCCAGCAGCTTAAGAATGGATCTAGCGGGGGATGAGCAGTTCTTC	CASSLRMDLAGDEQFF
TRBV6-1	TRBJ2-3	NA	NA	TGTGCCAGCAGTGAAGTGGGGCGGGGAATCGGGCCAGATACGCAGTATTTT	CASSEVGRGIGPDTQYF
TRBV5-5	TRBJ2-1	NA	NA	TGTGCCAGCAGCACTCAGGGAAATGAGCAGTTCTTC	CASSTQGNEQFF
TRBV10-3	TRBJ1-5	few	TRBD1	TGTGCCATAGGACAGGCCAATCAGCCCCAGCATTTT	CAIGQANQPQHF
TRBV9	TRBJ2-2	NA	TRBD2	TGTGCCAGCAGCGTAGAACTAGCGGGGTTCTTAACCGGGGAGCTGTTTTTT	CASSVELAGFLTGELFF
TRBV9	TRBJ2-1	NA	TRBD1	TGTGCCAGCAGCGTAGGGGACAGAGAGCAGTTCTTC	CASSVGDREQFF
TRBV28	TRBJ1-4	NA	NA	TGTGCCAGCAGTTTCGGAGAGCGCGTTTGGGAAAAACTGTTTTTT	CASSFGERVWEKLFF
TRBV5-1	TRBJ1-2	NA	TRBD1	TGCGCCAGCAGCGCCGGGACAGGGAGAAACTATGGCTACACCTTC	CASSAGTGRNYGYTF
TRBV4-3	TRBJ2-7	NA	TRBD1	TGCGCCAGCAGCCTGGACAGGTTCCTAACCTACGAGCAGTACTTC	CASSLDRFLTYEQYF
TRBV16	TRBJ1-5	NA	TRBD1	TGTGCCAGCAGCCAATCGGGACAGAGCAATCAGCCCCAGCATTTT	CASSQSGQSNQPQHF
TRBV16	TRBJ1-5	NA	NA	TGTGCCAGCAGCCAAGGGCGAAGCAATCAGCCCCAGCATTTT	CASSQGRSNQPQHF
TRBV21-1	TRBJ1-1	NA	NA	TGTGCCACTAGTCGGACCGAAGCTTTCTTT	CATSRTEAFF
TRBV19	TRBJ2-6	NA	NA	TGTGCCAGCGCATACTCTGGGGCCAACGTCCTGACTTTC	CASAYSGANVLTF
TRBV2	TRBJ2-3	once	TRBD2	TGTGCCAGCAGTCCAGGACTAGTGAGCACAGATACGCAGTATTTT	CASSPGLVSTDTQYF
TRBV24-1	TRBJ1-2	NA	NA	TGTGCCACCAGTGATTCCCGTACGATTCTAGGCTATGGCTACACCTTC	CATSDSRTILGYGYTF
TRBV4-1	TRBJ1-4	NA	NA	TGCGCCAGCAGCCAATCCGGATCAGGGATCCCTGAAAAACTGTTTTTT	CASSQSGSGIPEKLFF
TRBV6-5	TRBJ2-7	few	TRBD1	TGTGCCAGCAAAAGGGACAGGGGTTACGAGCAGTACTTC	CASKRDRGYEQYF
TRBV19	TRBJ1-1	NA	NA	TGTGCCACACTGACAGGTACGGATGAAGCTTTCTTT	CATLTGTDEAFF
TRBV28	TRBJ1-2	NA	NA	TGTGCCAGCAGTTTAGGATCAGCTACCTATGGCTACACCTTC	CASSLGSATYGYTF
TRBV5-5	TRBJ2-1	NA	NA	TGTGCCAGCAGCTTGACCCACTTGACCAATGAGCAGTTCTTC	CASSLTHLTNEQFF
TRBV12-3/TRBV12-4	TRBJ2-7	NA	TRBD1	TGTGCCAGCACCCGACAGGGGGCCGGCGAGCAGTACTTC	CASTRQGAGEQYF
TRBV2	TRBJ2-5	NA	TRBD2	TGTGCCAGCCGGACTAGCGGAGAGACCCAGTACTTC	CASRTSGETQYF
TRBV6-5	TRBJ2-2	NA	TRBD1	TGTGCCAGCAGCGTTGACAGGGGAGACACCGGGGAGCTGTTTTTT	CASSVDRGDTGELFF
TRBV6-6	TRBJ1-4	few	TRBD1	TGTGCCAGCAGACGACAGGGAACCTCTGCAACTAATGAAAAACTGTTTTTT	CASRRQGTSATNEKLFF
TRBV6-2/TRBV6-3	TRBJ2-7	NA	NA	TGTGCCAGCAGTTATCGGGACAACTCCTACGAGCAGTACTTC	CASSYRDNSYEQYF
TRBV29-1	TRBJ2-7	NA	NA	TGCAGCGTTGAAGCCCCGGCGGAGGCCTTCTCCTACGAGCAGTACTTC	CSVEAPAEAFSYEQYF
TRBV24-1	TRBJ2-1	many	TRBD2	TGTGCCACCAGTGACCAAGCGGGATCCTACAATGAGCAGTTCTTC	CATSDQAGSYNEQFF
TRBV7-2	TRBJ2-2	NA	TRBD2	TGTGCCAGCAGCAGGACTAGAGGCACCGGGGAGCTGTTTTTT	CASSRTRGTGELFF
TRBV7-2	TRBJ2-2	few	TRBD2	TGTGCCAGCAGCCCAAGTCTACTAGCGGCGAACACCGGGGAGCTGTTTTTT	CASSPSLLAANTGELFF
TRBV29-1	TRBJ2-6	once	NA	TGCAGCGTTGTCTTCCGGGACGCAGGTCCTGGGGCCAACGTCCTGACTTTC	CSVVFRDAGPGANVLTF
TRBV11-2	TRBJ2-7	NA	NA	TGTGCCAGCAGCTTTTTTAGCAGGTCAAACGTCTACGAGCAGTACTTC	CASSFFSRSNVYEQYF
TRBV7-9	TRBJ2-7	NA	NA	TGTGCCAGCAGCCATCAGGGGTCCTCCTACGAGCAGTACTTC	CASSHQGSSYEQYF
TRBV4-1	TRBJ1-1	NA	NA	TGCGCCAGCAGCCAAGGGGGACGGATGAACACTGAAGCTTTCTTT	CASSQGGRMNTEAFF
TRBV7-8	TRBJ2-3	NA	NA	TGTGCCAGCAGCTCCCAACCACTTAGAAGCACAGATACGCAGTATTTT	CASSSQPLRSTDTQYF
TRBV27	TRBJ2-2	NA	TRBD1	TGTGCCAGTTCAAATTTCGGGACAGGGTACACCGGGGAGCTGTTTTTT	CASSNFGTGYTGELFF
TRBV10-2	TRBJ1-1	NA	TRBD1	TGCGCCAGCAGTGATATGTGGACAGGGGGTTCGAGAGGGACTGAAGCTTTCTTT	CASSDMWTGGSRGTEAFF
TRBV9	TRBJ2-1	NA	NA	TGTGCCAGCAGCCCCCGAGGCGACCTGACTAACAATGAGCAGTTCTTC	CASSPRGDLTNNEQFF
TRBV11-1	TRBJ2-1	NA	TRBD2	TGTGCCAGCAGGGGAGGGCTTTCCAATGAGCAGTTCTTC	CASRGGLSNEQFF
TRBV6-5	TRBJ1-3	NA	NA	TGTGCCAGCAGTTACGTATCCGGGAGACCGGGAAACACCATATATTTT	CASSYVSGRPGNTIYF
TRBV7-9	TRBJ1-2	once	TRBD1	TGTGCCAGCAGCCCCAAACGGCAGGGGGGATATGGCTACACCTTC	CASSPKRQGGYGYTF
TRBV18	TRBJ1-2	NA	NA	TGTGCCAGCTCACCTTCTGAGACAGCTAACTATGGCTACACCTTC	CASSPSETANYGYTF
TRBV7-9	TRBJ2-7	few	NA	TGTGCCAGCAGCCCCAAGGAGGGGCCACGCTACGAGCAGTACTTC	CASSPKEGPRYEQYF
TRBV28	TRBJ1-3	NA	NA	TGTGCCAGCAGTCGCCCCTCAGGGTCTGGAAACACCATATATTTT	CASSRPSGSGNTIYF
TRBV28	TRBJ2-7	NA	NA	TGTGCCAGCAGTCGCCCAGGGCTGTCCTACGAGCAGTACTTC	CASSRPGLSYEQYF